The sequence of this T cell receptor (beta chain) was determined in a study of blood T cell repertoires in COVID-19 (dated by TCRdb to the early 2020s). About the full investigation: Samples from collaborators originated in the United States, Italy and Spain and spanned both the acute and convalescent phases of COVID-19. The repertoires were released in a freely available public database meant as a resource for research on the immune response to SARS-CoV-2. Subjects who had been exposed to COVID-19, were actively infected with it, or had recovered from it provided the deeply sampled blood TCRbeta repertoires that made up the dataset. HLA class I and class II types, where available, came from metadata supplied by the sample provider rather than from assay-based typing. Samples came from the ongoing ImmuneRACE study (first 160 participants) plus 1,254 subjects from 6 global collaborators. The material from the prospective study consisted of cDNA or gDNA derived from T cells, B-cell-depleted T cells, or PBMCs. The sample metadata nearly always contained a de-identified subject ID, COVID-19 status, age in years and sex. Summary of the overall study and its limitations: The quantity of clinical and demographic metadata differed by source and by participant and was supplied without curation.

Samples from volunteer blood donors who had recovered from COVID-19 were contributed by a second Seattle source. Collaborating institutions collected whole blood in K2EDTA tubes following their own protocols. For TCRbeta analysis, collaborator samples were shipped as frozen whole blood, as isolated PBMCs, or as DNA extracted from either sample type. To note about this clone: Its antigen remains undetermined. Base qualities were left out, and no much larger clone turns up one base away.

V is pruned by 4 bases and J by 2 bases, leaving 5 bases of the junction without a gene match. Taken from cysteine to phenylalanine, the CDR3 has 14 residues. Kept here is only the CDR3 DNA, which spans 42 bases and is read in frame from base 1. Per the germline V gene, SGHRS is the CDR1 and YFSETQ is the CDR2. TCRbeta CDR3 regions were amplified from genomic DNA by means of the immunoSEQ Assay, a bias-controlled multiplex PCR. In the paper's pipeline: Within the assay, amplification of reference gene primers was used to estimate how many nucleated cells each sample contained. Sequence reads were collapsed and filtered to measure the absolute abundance of every unique TCRbeta CDR3 rearrangement. For each sample, productive Simpson clonality was calculated by taking the square root of Simpson's diversity index across productive rearrangements. TCRdb limited this immuneACCESS table to in-frame rearrangements with V and J called. A share of clones is missing; checked studies link under half to unresolved V genes, and the rest is unexplained. For V, J and clone size, that table is used; D and trimming come from the DNA. Across this sample there are roughly 240,000 clones, with around four fifths seen only once. The biggest ten clones account for 4.6% of the sample.

The sequence came from a man aged 55 to 70 who had recovered from COVID-19. This sequence uses TRBV5-1 and TRBJ1-1, with TRBD1 matching 7 junction bases. The specimen was peripheral blood. The sequence in DNA is TGCGCCAGCAGCGAGGACAGGCTCAACACTGAAGCTTTCTTT. It codes for CASSEDRLNTEAFF.